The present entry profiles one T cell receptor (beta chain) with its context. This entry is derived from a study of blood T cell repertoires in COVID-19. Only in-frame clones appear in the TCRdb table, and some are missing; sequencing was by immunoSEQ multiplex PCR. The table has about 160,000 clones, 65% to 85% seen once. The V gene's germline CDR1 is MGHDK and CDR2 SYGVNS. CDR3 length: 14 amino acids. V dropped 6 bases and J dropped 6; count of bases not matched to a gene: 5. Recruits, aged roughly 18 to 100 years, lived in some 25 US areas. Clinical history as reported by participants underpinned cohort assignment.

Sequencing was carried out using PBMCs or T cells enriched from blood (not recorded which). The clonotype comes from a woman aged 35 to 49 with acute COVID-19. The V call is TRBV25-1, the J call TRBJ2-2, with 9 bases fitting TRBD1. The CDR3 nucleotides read TGTGCCAGCAGGCGGACAGGGGATGCCGGGGAGCTGTTTTTT. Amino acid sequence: CASRRTGDAGELFF.